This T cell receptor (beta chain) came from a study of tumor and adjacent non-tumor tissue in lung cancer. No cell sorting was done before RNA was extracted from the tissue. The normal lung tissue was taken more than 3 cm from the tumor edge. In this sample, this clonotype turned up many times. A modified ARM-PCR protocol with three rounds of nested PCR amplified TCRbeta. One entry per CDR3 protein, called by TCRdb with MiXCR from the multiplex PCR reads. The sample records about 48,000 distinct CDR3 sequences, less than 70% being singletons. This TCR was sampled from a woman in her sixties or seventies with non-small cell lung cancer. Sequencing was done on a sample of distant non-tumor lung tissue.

CDR3 loop: CASSLDGWVSEQFF. The CDR3 DNA is TGTGCCAGCAGCTTGGATGGGTGGGTGTCTGAGCAGTTCTTC. This chain uses TRBV5-6 with TRBJ2-1; no definite D call. This CDR3 region has 14 residues. Germline V gives CDR1 SGHDT, CDR2 YYEEEE. The V end lost 0 bases, the J end lost 9 bases, and 13 bases lay between the germline ends.